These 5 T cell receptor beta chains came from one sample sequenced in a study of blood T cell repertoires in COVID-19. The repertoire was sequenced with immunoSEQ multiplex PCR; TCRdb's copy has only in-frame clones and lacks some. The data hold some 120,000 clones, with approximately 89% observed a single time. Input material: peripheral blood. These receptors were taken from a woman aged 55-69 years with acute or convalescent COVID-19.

The CDR3 sequence: CASSDNRGLIGNTEAFF. Written as DNA, the CDR3 is TGTGCCAGCAGTGATAACAGGGGGCTAATCGGGAACACTGAAGCTTTCTTT. The chain links TRBV2 to TRBJ1-1, with TRBD1 identical over 9 bases. The germline V gene has CDR1 SNHLY and CDR2 FYNNEI. V dropped 3 bases and J dropped 1; count of bases not matched to a gene: 9. The CDR3 extends over 17 amino acids.

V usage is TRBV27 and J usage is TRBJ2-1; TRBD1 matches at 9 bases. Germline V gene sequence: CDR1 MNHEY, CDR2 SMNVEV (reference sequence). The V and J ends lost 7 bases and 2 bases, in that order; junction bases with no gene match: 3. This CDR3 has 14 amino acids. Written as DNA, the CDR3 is TGTGCCAGCACACGACAGGGGGCCTACAATGAGCAGTTCTTC. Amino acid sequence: CASTRQGAYNEQFF.

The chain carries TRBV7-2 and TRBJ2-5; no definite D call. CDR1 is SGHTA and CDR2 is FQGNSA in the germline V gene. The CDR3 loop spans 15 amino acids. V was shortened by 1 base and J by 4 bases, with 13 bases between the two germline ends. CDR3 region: CASSLGQAPGETQYF. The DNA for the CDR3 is TGTGCCAGCAGCTTAGGTCAAGCGCCCGGAGAGACCCAGTACTTC.

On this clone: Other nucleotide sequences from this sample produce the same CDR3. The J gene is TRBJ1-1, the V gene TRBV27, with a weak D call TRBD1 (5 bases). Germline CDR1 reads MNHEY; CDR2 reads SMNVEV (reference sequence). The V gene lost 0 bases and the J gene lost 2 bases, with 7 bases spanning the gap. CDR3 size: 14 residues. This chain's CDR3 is CASSLSTGNTEAFF. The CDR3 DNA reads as TGTGCCAGCAGTTTATCTACAGGTAACACTGAAGCTTTCTTT.

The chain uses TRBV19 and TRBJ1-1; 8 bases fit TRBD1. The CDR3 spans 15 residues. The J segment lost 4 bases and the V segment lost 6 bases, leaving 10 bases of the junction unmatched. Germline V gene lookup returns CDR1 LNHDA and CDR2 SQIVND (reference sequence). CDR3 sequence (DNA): TGTGCCAGTAGACTCCAGGGGGCTTTGGGCACTGAAGCTTTCTTT. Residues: CASRLQGALGTEAFF. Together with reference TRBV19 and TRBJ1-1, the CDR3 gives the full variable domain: DGGITQSPKYLFRKEGQNVTLSCEQNLNHDAMYWYRQDPGQGLRLIYYSQIVNDFQKGDIAEGYSVSREKKESFPLTVTSAQKNPTAFYLCASRLQGALGTEAFFGQGTRLTVV.